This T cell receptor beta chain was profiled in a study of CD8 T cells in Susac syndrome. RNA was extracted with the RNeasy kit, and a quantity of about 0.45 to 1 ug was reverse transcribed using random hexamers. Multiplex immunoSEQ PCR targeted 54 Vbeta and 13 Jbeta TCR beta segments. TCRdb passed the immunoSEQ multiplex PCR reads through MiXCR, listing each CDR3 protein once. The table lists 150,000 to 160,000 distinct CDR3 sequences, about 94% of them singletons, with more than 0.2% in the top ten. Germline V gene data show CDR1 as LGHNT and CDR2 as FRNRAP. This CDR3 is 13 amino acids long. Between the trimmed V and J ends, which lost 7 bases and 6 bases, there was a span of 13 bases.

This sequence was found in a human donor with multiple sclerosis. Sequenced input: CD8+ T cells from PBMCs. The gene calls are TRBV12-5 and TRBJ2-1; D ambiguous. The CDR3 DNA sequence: TGTGCTAGTGAACCGGGTCCCTTCAATGAGCAGTTCTTC. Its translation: CASEPGPFNEQFF.